This T cell receptor beta chain originates from a study of cytomegalovirus exposure and HLA in healthy donors. Study-level background: Clustering assigned 70% to 85% of the roughly 400 genotyped donors to the Caucasian-associated ancestry cluster.

The V gene's germline CDR1 is SGHNT and CDR2 YYREEE (reference sequence). CDR3 size: 15 residues. Trimming shortened V by 1 base and J by 0 bases, and 8 bases separated the two germline ends. Amplification used 60 Vbeta primers and 13 Jbeta primers. Here immunoSEQ multiplex PCR was the method, and the copy in TCRdb shows in-frame clones only, minus some. Of around 140,000 clones listed, around 87% are singletons. On this clone: Antigen: not known.

Study results and caveats: No immune exposure information besides CMV serostatus was available. The analysis excluded some indistinguishable V segments, including TRBV6-2 and TRBV6-3.

V gene TRBV5-4 combines with J gene TRBJ2-1, with a weak D call TRBD2 (6 bases). This TCR was recovered from a woman aged 25 to 39 in good health and CMV-seronegative. The specimen sequenced was PBMCs. CDR3 sequence: CASSLRRGSYNEQFF. The CDR3 nucleotides read TGTGCCAGCAGCTTGCGGCGGGGCTCCTACAATGAGCAGTTCTTC.